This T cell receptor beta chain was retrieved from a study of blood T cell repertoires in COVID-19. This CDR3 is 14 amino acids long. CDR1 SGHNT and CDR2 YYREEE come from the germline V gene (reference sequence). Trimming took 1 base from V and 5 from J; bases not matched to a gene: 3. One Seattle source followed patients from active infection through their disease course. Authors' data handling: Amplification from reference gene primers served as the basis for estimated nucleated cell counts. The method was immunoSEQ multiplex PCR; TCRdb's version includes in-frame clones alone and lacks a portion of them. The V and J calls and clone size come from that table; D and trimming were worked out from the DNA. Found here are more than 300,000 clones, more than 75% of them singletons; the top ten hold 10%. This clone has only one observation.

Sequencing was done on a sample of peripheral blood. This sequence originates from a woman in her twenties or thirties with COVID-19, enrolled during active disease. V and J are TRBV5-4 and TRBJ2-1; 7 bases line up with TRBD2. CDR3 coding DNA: TGTGCCAGCAGCTTGCGGAGCGGGGACAATGAGCAGTTCTTC. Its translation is CASSLRSGDNEQFF.